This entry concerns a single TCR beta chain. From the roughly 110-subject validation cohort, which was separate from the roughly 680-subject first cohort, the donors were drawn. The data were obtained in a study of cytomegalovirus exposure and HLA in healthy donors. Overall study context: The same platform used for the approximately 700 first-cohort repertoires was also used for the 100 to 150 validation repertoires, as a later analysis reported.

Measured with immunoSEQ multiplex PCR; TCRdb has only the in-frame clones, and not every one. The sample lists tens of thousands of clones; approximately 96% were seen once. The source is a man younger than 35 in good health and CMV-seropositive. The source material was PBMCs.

CDR3: CASSLRRGRTPYEQYF. The DNA for the CDR3 is TGTGCCAGCAGTTTACGTAGAGGGCGCACTCCCTACGAGCAGTACTTC. This chain joins TRBV28 and TRBJ2-7; perhaps TRBD2 as D (5 bases). CDR3 length equals 16 residues. Germline CDR1 reads MDHEN; CDR2 reads SYDVKM. V lost 2 bases to trimming and J lost 2 bases, with 16 bases between them.